This passage covers 10 T cell receptor beta chains from one sample sequenced in a study of cytomegalovirus exposure and HLA in healthy donors. PCR used 60 Vbeta primers and 13 Jbeta primers. Profiling relied on immunoSEQ multiplex PCR, and the TCRdb table lists in-frame clones only, not all of them. The repertoire holds 120,000 or so clones, with about 71% as singletons. The specimen was PBMCs. These receptors were collected from a woman between 50 and 59 years old in good health and CMV-seronegative.

This sequence joins TRBV7-8 and TRBJ2-7, with 10 positions matching TRBD1. V dropped 5 bases and J dropped 5; count of bases not matched to a gene: 12. CDR1 SGHVS and CDR2 FQNEAQ come from the germline V gene. This CDR3 has 16 residues. The CDR3: CASSPSLGQGRNEQYF. Written as DNA, the CDR3 is TGTGCCAGCAGCCCAAGTTTGGGACAGGGGCGGAACGAGCAGTACTTC.

CDR3: CASSSGEGEYF. CDR3 in DNA: TGTGCCAGCAGTTCGGGGGAAGGGGAATACTTC. The chain combines TRBV27 with TRBJ2-7; the D gene is possibly TRBD2 (6 bases). V lost 4 bases and J lost 13, with 14 bases in between. Germline CDR1 reads MNHEY; CDR2 reads SMNVEV (reference sequence). The CDR3 is 11 residues long.

The chain joins TRBV18 to TRBJ1-3; D is uncertain. The CDR3 loop spans 15 amino acids. V was trimmed by 0 bases and J by 0 bases, leaving 6 bases between them. Germline CDR1 KGHSH, CDR2 LQKENI. This chain's CDR3 is CASSPPAVSGNTIYF. The CDR3 DNA follows: TGTGCCAGCTCACCACCGGCAGTCTCTGGAAACACCATATATTTT.

The CDR3, as DNA: TGTGCCAGTACGGGAGGGACGCTGATTTCACCCCTCCACTTT. The encoded protein is CASTGGTLISPLHF. The V call is TRBV19, the J call TRBJ1-6, with D perhaps matching TRBD1 (5 bases). Trimming pared 7 bases from V and 9 bases from J, leaving 16 bases between. The CDR3 runs 14 residues. Per germline, CDR1 LNHDA and CDR2 SQIVND (reference sequence). The variable domain in full, completed from reference TRBV19 and TRBJ1-6, reads DGGITQSPKYLFRKEGQNVTLSCEQNLNHDAMYWYRQDPGQGLRLIYYSQIVNDFQKGDIAEGYSVSREKKESFPLTVTSAQKNPTAFYLCASTGGTLISPLHFGNGTRLTVT.

The chain has TRBV29-1 and TRBJ1-1, with D possibly being TRBD1 (5 bases). CDR1 is SQVTM and CDR2 is ANQGSEA in the germline V gene. V was cut by 8 bases and J by 1 base, with 14 bases left in between. This CDR3 contains 13 residues. CDR3 nucleotide sequence: TGCAGCTCGAGGTCAGGGCCGAACACTGAAGCTTTCTTT. It codes for CSSRSGPNTEAFF.

The chain has TRBV5-4 and TRBJ1-3; D call uncertain. The CDR3 is made up of 15 amino acids. The germline gives CDR1 SGHNT, CDR2 YYREEE (reference sequence). Trimming took 4 bases from V and 0 from J, leaving 11 bases between them. CDR3 amino acids: CASSPEINSGNTIYF. In nucleotides, the CDR3 is TGTGCCAGCAGCCCCGAGATAAACTCTGGAAACACCATATATTTT. Drawing the rest from reference TRBV5-4 and TRBJ1-3, the complete variable domain is ETGVTQSPTHLIKTRGQQVTLRCSSQSGHNTVSWYQQALGQGPQFIFQYYREEENGRGNFPPRFSGLQFPNYSSELNVNALELDDSALYLCASSPEINSGNTIYFGEGSWLTVV.

V and J are TRBV5-5 and TRBJ1-1, with D unresolved. Between the trimmed V and J ends, which lost 3 bases and 4 bases, there was a span of 4 bases. The CDR3 consists of 11 residues. Per germline, CDR1 SGHKS and CDR2 YYEKEE (reference sequence). This chain's CDR3 is CASSSSTEAFF. DNA of the CDR3: TGTGCCAGCAGCTCCAGCACTGAAGCTTTCTTT.

This clone has just one count. V usage is TRBV9 and J usage is TRBJ1-3, with a possible D match to TRBD1 (5 bases). Trimming stripped 0 bases from V and 0 bases from J, with 13 bases between. This CDR3 has 17 amino acids. The germline gives CDR1 SGDLS, CDR2 YYNGEE. The CDR3 sequence is CASSVEGGVYSGNTIYF. CDR3 bases: TGTGCCAGCAGCGTAGAGGGAGGGGTCTACTCTGGAAACACCATATATTTT.

The rearrangement uses TRBV5-4 and TRBJ2-5, with D perhaps matching TRBD2 (5 bases). Per the germline V gene, CDR1 is SGHNT and CDR2 is YYREEE (reference sequence). V lost 4 bases, J lost 7 bases, and 8 bases lay in between. The CDR3 runs to 11 residues. The CDR3 protein is CASSLEGTQYF. CDR3 in DNA: TGTGCCAGCAGCCTTGAGGGGACCCAGTACTTC.

The chain links TRBV2 to TRBJ1-2; 7 bases line up with TRBD1. Germline V gene data show CDR1 as SNHLY and CDR2 as FYNNEI. This CDR3 is 13 amino acids long. The ends lost 6 bases at V and 2 bases at J; junction bases unmatched: 3. The CDR3 region is CASRETGNYGYTF. CDR3 nucleotides: TGTGCCAGCAGGGAGACAGGGAACTATGGCTACACCTTC.